Following are 26 T cell receptor beta chains from one sample sequenced in a study of blood T cell repertoires in COVID-19. The assay was immunoSEQ multiplex PCR, and TCRdb's table has in-frame clones only and misses some. The profile covers roughly 73,000 clones, with roughly nine tenths appearing a single time and approximately 4.1% taken by the ten largest. Sequenced: peripheral blood. These receptors originate from a man aged 70 or older with active COVID-19.

The gene calls are TRBV3-1 (or the pseudogene TRBV3-2) and TRBJ2-2; the match to TRBD2 covers 9 bases. The CDR3 length is 20 residues. V lost 0 bases to trimming and J lost 7 bases; unmatched junction nucleotides: 18. Looked up from germline, CDR1 is LGHDT and CDR2 is YNNKEL (reference sequence). This chain's CDR3 is CASSQDSRRRASGMGGELFF. The CDR3 nucleotides are TGTGCCAGCAGCCAAGATTCCCGTCGGCGGGCTAGCGGGATGGGCGGGGAGCTGTTTTTT.

The chain links TRBV3-1 (or the pseudogene TRBV3-2) to TRBJ2-7; TRBD2 might be the D (7 bases). This CDR3 is built from 16 residues. Germline assignment: CDR1 LGHDT and CDR2 YNNKEL (reference sequence). V was cut by 3 bases and J by 1 base, with 16 bases left in between. CDR3 nucleotide sequence: TGTGCCAGCAGCCATGCGGCAGGGAGGGGGTCCTACGAGCAGTACTTC. It translates to CASSHAAGRGSYEQYF.

As DNA, the CDR3 is TGTGCCAGCTCACCAGGCATCGGGGCCGGGGGAGATACGCAGTATTTT. Translation gives CASSPGIGAGGDTQYF. The genes are TRBV18 and TRBJ2-3; tentative D call: TRBD2 (6 bases). CDR1 is KGHSH, CDR2 LQKENI, per germline. This CDR3 region has 16 residues. Trimming shortened V by 2 bases and J by 5 bases, and 17 bases separated the two germline ends.

The rearrangement links TRBV4-3 to TRBJ1-6; D unresolved. The V gene lost 0 bases and the J gene lost 6 bases, with 9 bases spanning the gap. This CDR3 comprises 15 residues. Germline CDR1 LGHNA, CDR2 YSLEER. CDR3 sequence: CASSQDLRVNSPLHF. Here the CDR3 DNA reads TGCGCCAGCAGCCAAGATCTTCGGGTTAATTCACCCCTCCACTTT.

The chain couples TRBV11-2 to TRBJ2-1; D possibly corresponds to TRBD2 (6 bases). This CDR3 has 16 residues. CDR1 SGHAT and CDR2 FQNNGV come from the germline V gene. Between the trimmed V and J ends, which lost 7 bases and 2 bases, there was a span of 18 bases. The CDR3 DNA reads as TGTGCCAGCACCCAAACCGGGCCTAGCGCCTACAATGAGCAGTTCTTC. Residues: CASTQTGPSAYNEQFF.

The chain carries TRBV24-1 and TRBJ2-1, with 10 bases identical to TRBD1. V gave up 3 bases and J gave up 2 bases; unmatched junction bases: 3. Germline assignment: CDR1 KGHDR and CDR2 SFDVKD. The CDR3 has 16 amino acids. The chain's CDR3 is CATSDQGTGAYNEQFF. The CDR3 nucleotides read TGTGCCACCAGTGATCAAGGGACAGGGGCCTACAATGAGCAGTTCTTC.

The chain links TRBV3-1 (or the pseudogene TRBV3-2) to TRBJ1-3, with TRBD1 matching over 9 bases. V shed 4 bases and J 2 bases; nucleotides not matched to a gene: 6. This CDR3 has 16 residues. CDR1 is LGHDT, CDR2 YNNKEL, per germline (reference sequence). In nucleotides, the CDR3 is TGTGCCAGCAGCCTACCCCGGGACAGGGCTGGAAACACCATATATTTT. It translates to CASSLPRDRAGNTIYF.

The genes are TRBV4-2 and TRBJ1-2; D uncertain. The V and J ends lost 0 bases and 3 bases respectively, with 14 bases between them. Germline CDR1 is LGHNA and CDR2 is YNFKEQ. The CDR3 runs 16 residues. The CDR3: CASSQDPAQAYYGYTF. DNA of the CDR3: TGTGCCAGCAGCCAAGACCCTGCGCAGGCTTACTATGGCTACACCTTC.

As DNA, the CDR3 is TGTGCCAGCAGCCAAGCCCGGGGGGGCCAGAGCTCCTACGAGCAGTACTTC. Translated: CASSQARGGQSSYEQYF. The rearrangement joins TRBV14 to TRBJ2-7; the match to TRBD2 covers 8 bases. V lost 1 base and J lost 0; bases outside the gene matches: 8. The germline V gene encodes CDR1 SGHDN and CDR2 FVKESK. The CDR3 runs to 17 residues.

J is TRBJ2-6 and V is TRBV19, with D possibly being TRBD2 (6 bases). The CDR3 extends over 17 amino acids. Germline loops: CDR1 LNHDA, CDR2 SQIVND (reference sequence). Trimming left V 7 bases short and J 0 bases short, with 16 bases between. CDR3 in DNA: TGTGCCAGTACCACACCGGGACTCACCTCTGGGGCCAACGTCCTGACTTTC. Its protein product is CASTTPGLTSGANVLTF.

In DNA form, the CDR3 reads TGTGCCAGCAGGGGACTAGCGGCCGAGCAGTACTTC. Residues: CASRGLAAEQYF. The chain combines TRBV2 with TRBJ2-7; 11 bases line up with TRBD2. V trimming: 6 bases; J trimming: 6 bases; junction bases outside the gene matches: 1. The CDR3 runs 12 residues. From germline, CDR1 is SNHLY and CDR2 FYNNEI.

The genes are TRBV4-2 and TRBJ2-2, with D possibly matching TRBD1 (5 bases). Germline CDR1 and CDR2: LGHNA and YNFKEQ. The CDR3 loop spans 13 amino acids. V was clipped by 1 base and J by 6 bases, with 6 bases between them. This CDR3 reads CASSQVGPGELFF. CDR3 nucleotide sequence: TGTGCCAGCAGCCAAGTGGGGCCCGGGGAGCTGTTTTTT.

This clone came up a few times. The junction and the germline gene differ at one end; a read error may be behind it. The CDR3 protein is CASSFNMNTEAFF. DNA of the CDR3: TGTGCTAGCAGCTTTAACATGAACACTGAAGCTTTCTTT. This chain connects TRBV7-7 to TRBJ1-1; D ambiguous. Germline V gene sequence: CDR1 SSHAT, CDR2 FNYEAQ (reference sequence). The CDR3 consists of 13 residues. Full variable domain (missing parts from reference TRBV7-7 and TRBJ1-1): GAGVSQSPRYKVTKRGQDVTLRCDPISSHATLYWYQQALGQGPEFLTYFNYEAQPDKSGLPSDRFSAERPEGSISTLTIQRTEQRDSAMYRCASSFNMNTEAFFGQGTRLTVV.

The V and J genes are TRBV11-3 and TRBJ2-2, with 9 nucleotides matching TRBD2. Looked up from germline, CDR1 is SGHNT and CDR2 is YENEEA. The J segment lost 7 bases and the V segment lost 0 bases, leaving 9 bases of the junction unmatched. CDR3 length: 17 residues. Here the CDR3 DNA reads TGTGCCAGCAGCTTAGATCGGGCTAGCGGGACCGGCGGGGAGCTGTTTTTT. Translating gives CASSLDRASGTGGELFF.

The chain couples TRBV18 to TRBJ1-1; 9 positions agree with TRBD1. With 3 bases clipped from V and 4 bases from J, the junction kept 3 bases outside the gene matches. This CDR3 is 14 amino acids long. From germline, CDR1 is KGHSH and CDR2 LQKENI. CDR3 sequence: CASSPRQGGTEAFF. DNA for the CDR3: TGTGCCAGCTCACCCCGACAGGGGGGCACTGAAGCTTTCTTT.

As regards this clone: The germline gene is not matched at one end of the junction; a read error may be the cause. The chain is built from TRBV7-7 and TRBJ2-1; TRBD2 agrees at 10 bases. The CDR3 extends over 13 amino acids. Germline V gives CDR1 SSHAT, CDR2 FNYEAQ (reference sequence). The CDR3 loop is CASSLAGGNEQFF. The DNA for the CDR3 is TGTGCTAGCAGCTTAGCGGGGGGCAATGAGCAGTTCTTC.

For this clone: The sample carries other DNA sequences with the same CDR3. J is TRBJ2-3 and V is TRBV27; D unresolved. The V end was cut by 6 bases, the J end by 6 bases, with 13 bases between. Germline CDR1 and CDR2: MNHEY and SMNVEV (reference sequence). The CDR3 length is 13 residues. The chain's CDR3 is CASSPGGRDTQYF. CDR3 nucleotide sequence: TGTGCCAGCAGCCCTGGTGGGCGCGATACGCAGTATTTT.

This clone was detected a few times. V gene TRBV21-1 combines with J gene TRBJ2-7; the D segment call TRBD1 is taken from the table without a DNA check. TRBV21-1 is assigned pseudogene status. The CDR3 length is 14 residues. The CDR3 sequence is CAFPEGDRVYEQYF. In DNA, the CDR3 is TGTGCCTTCCCGGAGGGGGACAGGGTTTACGAGCAGTACTTC.

In nucleotides, the CDR3 is TGTGCCAGCAGCTTAGACCGGGACAGGGGGAGAGCAGCTTTCTTT. Translating gives CASSLDRDRGRAAFF. The chain employs TRBV7-2 and TRBJ1-1, with 11 bases matching TRBD1. The CDR3 is made up of 15 amino acids. From germline, CDR1 is SGHTA and CDR2 FQGNSA. V gave up 1 base and J gave up 10 bases; unmatched junction bases: 8.

The chain employs TRBV7-8 and TRBJ1-1, with D maybe TRBD1 (5 bases). CDR3 length: 16 residues. Germline assignment: CDR1 SGHVS and CDR2 FQNEAQ. Trimming removed 5 bases from V and 1 base from J, with 17 bases in between. CDR3 bases: TGTGCCAGCAGCCCAGGGCGGGGGGGAAAGAACACTGAAGCTTTCTTT. Residues: CASSPGRGGKNTEAFF.

The chain combines TRBV24-1 with TRBJ1-2; D is possibly TRBD1 (5 bases). CDR1 is KGHDR and CDR2 is SFDVKD in the germline V gene. The CDR3 length is 14 residues. Trimming left V 4 bases short and J 11 bases short, with 19 bases between. The CDR3 DNA reads as TGTGCCACCAGTGACACGGGACTCCCCGTCGGTTACACCTTC. Its translation is CATSDTGLPVGYTF.

The chain joins TRBV30 to TRBJ1-5, with D unresolved. The CDR3 covers 12 residues. In germline, CDR1 is GTSNPN, CDR2 SVGIG (reference sequence). The ends were cut back, 4 bases at V and 2 bases at J, with 6 bases in the middle. The CDR3 nucleotides read TGTGCCTGGAATTCGGGCAATCAGCCCCAGCATTTT. It codes for CAWNSGNQPQHF.

The chain uses TRBV5-4 and TRBJ2-7, with D maybe TRBD1 (7 bases). The CDR3 covers 15 residues. Trimming removed 0 bases from V and 1 base from J, with 11 bases in between. Germline V lookup: CDR1 SGHNT, CDR2 YYREEE (reference sequence). This CDR3 is CASSLGQGGSYEQYF. In nucleotides, the CDR3 is TGTGCCAGCAGCTTGGGGCAGGGGGGATCCTACGAGCAGTACTTC. The variable domain in full, completed from reference TRBV5-4 and TRBJ2-7, reads ETGVTQSPTHLIKTRGQQVTLRCSSQSGHNTVSWYQQALGQGPQFIFQYYREEENGRGNFPPRFSGLQFPNYSSELNVNALELDDSALYLCASSLGQGGSYEQYFGPGTRLTVT.

The J gene is TRBJ2-3, the V gene TRBV7-2; TRBD2 might be the D (7 bases). The CDR3 totals 16 residues. Germline assignment: CDR1 SGHTA and CDR2 FQGNSA. V dropped 1 base and J dropped 2 bases, with 13 bases sitting between them. CDR3 DNA: TGTGCCAGCAGCTTAGGGTCGGGGGGCTTCACAGATACGCAGTATTTT. Amino acids: CASSLGSGGFTDTQYF.

This chain links TRBV21-1 with TRBJ2-3; TRBD2, the D gene given by the table, was not confirmed from the DNA. TRBV21-1 is assigned pseudogene status. CDR3 length equals 15 residues. Here the CDR3 reads CASSKSGSPTDTQYF. CDR3 bases: TGTGCCAGCAGCAAGAGCGGGAGCCCCACAGATACGCAGTATTTT.

J is TRBJ2-6 and V is TRBV11-2; 8 positions agree with TRBD1. V trimming: 6 bases; J trimming: 0 bases; junction bases outside the gene matches: 10. The CDR3 is 18 amino acids. The germline gives CDR1 SGHAT, CDR2 FQNNGV. The CDR3 here is CASSHPGQVPSGANVLTF. The CDR3 nucleotides read TGTGCCAGCAGTCATCCGGGACAGGTACCCTCTGGGGCCAACGTCCTGACTTTC.